Listed here are 6 T cell receptor beta chains from one sample, sequenced in a study of TET2 disruption in CD19-targeted CAR T cells. Produced via immunoSEQ multiplex PCR; TCRdb's table is partial and in-frame only. With about 30,000 clones in the sample, the ten largest clones hold 1.5% to 2%. No cognate antigen is known for these TCRs. Treatment denoted: autologous CTL019 cells: CD19 CAR with 4-1BB and CD3 zeta domains. Sequencing was performed on CD8- CAR+ T cells sorted from cultured blood T cells, taken for CD19 CAR T cell therapy. Subset denoted: CD8-negative CAR-positive T cells from the infusion product. The receptor source for this set is a man aged 65 to 85 with chronic lymphocytic leukemia.

With regard to this clone: The read finishes 3 residues shy of the CDR3 end, and the germline J gene is used to complete it. This rearrangement joins TRBV10-3 to TRBJ2-2; the D is unclear. The germline V gene encodes CDR1 ENHRY and CDR2 SYGVKD. The CDR3 length is 16 residues. The germline V and J ends were trimmed by 2 bases and 7 bases, with 17 bases remaining between them. CDR3 sequence reads: CAISERWARSSGELFF. The DNA read from the CDR3 is TGTGCCATCAGTGAGAGGTGGGCCAGGAGTAGCGGGGAG.

On this clone itself: The read stops 3 residues short of the end of the CDR3; the missing end is completed from the germline J gene. The chain employs TRBV7-7 and TRBJ2-1, with unresolved D. This CDR3 spans 15 amino acids. V dropped 1 base and J dropped 2 bases, with 9 bases sitting between them. Germline CDR1 reads SSHAT; CDR2 reads FNYEAQ (reference sequence). The chain's CDR3 is CASSLDGSPYNEQFF. The part of the CDR3 DNA that was read is TGTGCCAGCAGCTTAGATGGTAGCCCCTACAATGAG.

Details on this clone: The CDR3 end is not reached by the read, which stops 3 residues before it; the germline J gene fills it in. The chain has TRBV5-1 and TRBJ2-5; D call uncertain. V was pared by 1 base and J by 2 bases, with 6 bases between. Germline CDR1 reads SGHRS; CDR2 reads YFSETQ. This CDR3 spans 13 amino acids. The DNA read from the CDR3 is TGCGCCAGCAGCTTGTTTCAGCAAGAGACC. This encodes CASSLFQQET. The full CDR3 is CASSLFQQETQYF.

Partial CDR3 DNA: TGTGCCAGCAGCTCACTAGCGGGGGGGCCCAATGAG. This translates into CASSSLAGGPNE. The full-length CDR3 reads as CASSSLAGGPNEAFF. This chain links TRBV7-6 with TRBJ1-1; tentative D call: TRBD1 (6 bases). The read ends 3 residues early relative to the CDR3; the germline J gene fills the gap. Germline V lookup: CDR1 SGHVS, CDR2 FNYEAQ. This CDR3 region has 15 residues. The full variable domain, with the rest looked up from reference TRBV7-6 and TRBJ1-1, is GAGVSQSPRYKVTKRGQDVALRCDPISGHVSLYWYRQALGQGPEFLTYFNYEAQQDKSGLPNDRFSAERPEGSISTLTIQRTEQRDSAMYRCASSSLAGGPNEAFFGQGTRLTVV.

Remarks on this clone: The sequenced fragment ends 3 residues before the CDR3 boundary, so the rest is inferred from the germline J gene. The chain combines TRBV19 with TRBJ2-4, with D perhaps TRBD2 (6 bases). CDR1 LNHDA and CDR2 SQIVND come from the germline V gene (reference sequence). The length of the CDR3 is 14 residues. CDR3 protein: CASSGGESNQPQYF. Incomplete CDR3 DNA: TGTGCCAGTAGTGGAGGGGAAAGCAATCAGCCT. The complete variable domain, with remaining parts taken from reference TRBV19 and TRBJ2-4, reads DGGITQSPKYLFRKEGQNVTLSCEQNLNHDAMYWYRQDPGQGLRLIYYSQIVNDFQKGDIAEGYSVSREKKESFPLTVTSAQKNPTAFYLCASSGGESNQPQYFGAGTRLSVL.

Comment on this clone: The observed sequence ends 3 residues before the CDR3 terminus, with the missing tail filled in from the germline J gene. The chain combines TRBV7-9 with TRBJ2-4; 7 bases line up with TRBD1. Germline-derived CDR1 and CDR2 are SEHNR and FQNEAQ (reference sequence). CDR3 size: 15 residues. The sequenced part of the CDR3 DNA is TGTGCCAGCGACCAGGGGGATTTAGGCAATCAGCCT. Translation: CASDQGDLGNQP. The full-length CDR3 reads as CASDQGDLGNQPQYF.